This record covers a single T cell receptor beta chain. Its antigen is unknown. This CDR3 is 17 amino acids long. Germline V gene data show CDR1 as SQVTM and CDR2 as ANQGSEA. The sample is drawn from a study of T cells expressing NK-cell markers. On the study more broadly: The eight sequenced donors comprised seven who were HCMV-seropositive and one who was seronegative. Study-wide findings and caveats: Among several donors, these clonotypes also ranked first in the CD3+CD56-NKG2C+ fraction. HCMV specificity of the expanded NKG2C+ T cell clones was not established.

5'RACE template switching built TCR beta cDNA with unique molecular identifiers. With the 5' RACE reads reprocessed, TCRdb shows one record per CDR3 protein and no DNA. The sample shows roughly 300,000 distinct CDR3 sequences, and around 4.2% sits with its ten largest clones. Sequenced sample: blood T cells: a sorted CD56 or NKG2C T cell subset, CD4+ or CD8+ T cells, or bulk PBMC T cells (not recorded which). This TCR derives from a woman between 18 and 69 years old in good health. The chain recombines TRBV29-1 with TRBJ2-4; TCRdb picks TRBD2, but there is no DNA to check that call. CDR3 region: CSVEIGGGSAAKNIQYF.